These 10 T cell receptor beta chains were sequenced from one sample in a study of blood T cell repertoires in COVID-19. TCRdb's table, derived via immunoSEQ multiplex PCR, lists solely in-frame clones and lacks some. The sample has 250,000 or so clones, 80% to 90% seen once; the top ten hold about 4.6%. Sequenced sample: peripheral blood. The receptors derive from a woman between 35 and 50 years old who had recovered from COVID-19.

The rearrangement uses TRBV4-1 and TRBJ1-2, with 8 bases lining up with TRBD1. V shed 0 bases, J shed 6 bases, and the junction held 9 bases outside the gene matches. CDR1 MGHRA and CDR2 YSYEKL come from the germline V gene. The CDR3 spans 16 residues. CDR3 sequence (DNA): TGCGCCAGCAGCCAAGACTGGAACAGGGGGTCAAATGGCTACACCTTC. Amino acid sequence: CASSQDWNRGSNGYTF.

This clone appeared once. The chain carries TRBV5-6 and TRBJ1-2, with D unclear. CDR3 length equals 12 residues. Germline loops: CDR1 SGHDT, CDR2 YYEEEE. Deletions cut 7 bases from V and 4 bases from J, with 11 bases between. The chain's CDR3 is CASGQVRYGYTF. In nucleotides, the CDR3 is TGTGCCAGCGGCCAGGTGCGCTATGGCTACACCTTC.

This CDR3 reads CASSFAGATGELFF. Written as DNA, the CDR3 is TGTGCCAGCAGCTTTGCAGGGGCGACCGGGGAGCTGTTTTTT. The rearrangement uses TRBV5-4 and TRBJ2-2; D possibly corresponds to TRBD1 (6 bases). Germline-derived CDR1 and CDR2 are SGHNT and YYREEE (reference sequence). This CDR3 is 14 amino acids long. The V end was cut by 2 bases, the J end by 5 bases, with 10 bases between.

This clone was seen a single time. The V gene is TRBV29-1, the J gene TRBJ2-5; 7 positions agree with TRBD1. The CDR3 extends over 12 amino acids. The V and J ends lost 6 bases and 4 bases, in that order; junction bases with no gene match: 5. Germline loops: CDR1 SQVTM, CDR2 ANQGSEA. The CDR3 spells CSVTSGGETQYF. Written as DNA, the CDR3 is TGCAGCGTAACTTCAGGGGGAGAGACCCAGTACTTC.

The V gene is TRBV7-2, the J gene TRBJ1-2; 7 bases fit TRBD1. This CDR3 is built from 14 residues. Germline V lookup: CDR1 SGHTA, CDR2 FQGNSA. Losses at the gene ends were 5 bases for V and 6 bases for J; bases not matched to a gene: 9. This CDR3 is CASSPDRVGNGYTF. CDR3 coding DNA: TGTGCCAGCAGCCCCGACAGGGTGGGGAATGGCTACACCTTC.

The rearrangement uses TRBV24-1 and TRBJ2-1, with TRBD1 identical over 7 bases. CDR1 and CDR2 from the germline V gene are KGHDR and SFDVKD. The junction had 16 bases not matched to a gene; V was cut back by 3 bases and J by 0 bases. The CDR3 extends over 20 amino acids. The CDR3 DNA sequence: TGTGCCACCAGTGATCTCGCCCCTACTCAGACAGGGATCTCCTACAATGAGCAGTTCTTC. Translated, it gives CATSDLAPTQTGISYNEQFF.

The chain recombines TRBV27 with TRBJ2-7; D gene ambiguous. Germline V CDR1 and CDR2: MNHEY, SMNVEV (reference sequence). V was pared by 4 bases and J by 1 base, with 8 bases between. CDR3 length equals 13 residues. CDR3 amino acids: CASSSTPSYEQYV. CDR3 DNA: TGTGCCAGCAGTTCCACTCCGTCCTACGAGCAGTACGTC.

This chain links TRBV5-5 with TRBJ1-1; D may be TRBD1 (6 bases). V was pared by 2 bases and J by 4 bases, with 15 bases between. Germline loops: CDR1 SGHKS, CDR2 YYEKEE (reference sequence). The CDR3 covers 15 residues. The CDR3 sequence is CASSFGTTALTEAFF. The CDR3 coding sequence is TGTGCCAGCAGCTTCGGGACAACCGCCCTCACTGAAGCTTTCTTT. Based on the CDR3 plus reference TRBV5-5 and TRBJ1-1, the full variable domain is DAGVTQSPTHLIKTRGQQVTLRCSPISGHKSVSWYQQVLGQGPQFIFQYYEKEERGRGNFPDRFSARQFPNYSSELNVNALLLGDSALYLCASSFGTTALTEAFFGQGTRLTVV.

V usage is TRBV28 and J usage is TRBJ1-5; D possibly corresponds to TRBD1 (5 bases). Germline assignment: CDR1 MDHEN and CDR2 SYDVKM. Trimming pared 7 bases from V and 5 bases from J, leaving 30 bases between. This CDR3 has 19 residues. CDR3 sequence: CASTTLGRGGSGGDQPQHF. For the CDR3, the DNA is TGTGCCAGCACCACCCTGGGGAGGGGAGGTAGTGGAGGGGATCAGCCCCAGCATTTT.

This chain joins TRBV2 and TRBJ1-2; TRBD1 matches 9 bases. The V and J ends lost 8 bases and 8 bases, in that order; junction bases with no gene match: 9. CDR1 is SNHLY and CDR2 is FYNNEI in the germline V gene. The CDR3 runs 13 residues. The CDR3 DNA sequence: TGTGCCAGCGTGGGACAGGGAAGGGGCGGCTACACCTTC. Translation gives CASVGQGRGGYTF.